This T cell receptor (beta chain) was captured by sequencing in a study of identical twins. Findings of the study overall: Conclusions were drawn cross-sectionally by statistical analysis, without following the same donors.

Trimming cost V 0 bases and J 0 bases, with 9 bases left between them. The CDR3 loop spans 17 amino acids. Looked up from germline, CDR1 is LGHNA and CDR2 is YSLEER. TCRdb itself ran the 5' RACE reads through MiXCR, one entry per CDR3 protein. The sample consists of a few hundred thousand distinct CDR3 sequences, around 9.6% of them appearing once. This clonotype has a handful of counts. The antigen remains undetermined. A further study also used this sample, focusing on yellow fever vaccine responses in identical twins.

This receptor was identified in a woman aged 18-35 years in good health. The sequenced sample was PBMCs. V usage is TRBV4-3 and J usage is TRBJ2-6; D is unresolved. The CDR3 sequence is CASSQDLTISGANVLTF. The DNA of the CDR3 is TGCGCCAGCAGCCAAGATCTGACCATCTCTGGGGCCAACGTCCTGACTTTC.